The clone carrying this T cell receptor (beta chain) was recorded a few times. The target antigen is unknown. The data stem from a study of CD8 T cells in ankylosing spondylitis. General study findings and limits: Ankylosing spondylitis blood appeared to carry a characteristic TCR beta motif of eight or nine highly homologous variants.

Using its own MiXCR run on the 5' RACE reads, TCRdb lists one record per CDR3 protein. Of about 450,000 distinct CDR3 sequences listed, 25% to 30% are singletons. Sequencing was carried out using blood, either unsorted or a sorted T cell fraction (not recorded which). This receptor was taken from a male donor with ankylosing spondylitis.

CDR3 nucleotide sequence: TGTGCCAGCAGCTTCCCAGGGGCGACGGAGACCCAGTACTTC. This sequence encodes CASSFPGATETQYF. J is TRBJ2-5 and V is TRBV11-2; possibly TRBD1 for D (6 bases). The CDR3 has 14 residues. Germline-derived CDR1 and CDR2 are SGHAT and FQNNGV. Trimming took 3 bases from V and 5 from J, leaving 13 bases between them.